Sequencing of this T cell receptor beta chain was carried out in a study of blood T cell repertoires in COVID-19. Study details: Samples taken during acute and convalescent COVID-19 were collected in the United States, Italy and Spain. PBMCs, B-cell-depleted T cells, or T cells were the source of the cDNA or gDNA that made up the material.

Under the authors' procedure: Reference gene primers were amplified, and this amplification served to estimate nucleated cell counts. The repertoire was sequenced with immunoSEQ multiplex PCR; TCRdb's copy has only in-frame clones and lacks some. V and J calls and clone size are given by that table; D and trimming were obtained from the DNA. The repertoire consists of approximately 100,000 clones, with approximately 91% occurring once and the leading ten covering 0.85% to 1%. This receptor was taken from a man aged 55-75 years with acute or convalescent COVID-19. The sequenced sample was peripheral blood.

The CDR3 reads CASSFSGNRNEQFF. CDR3 nucleotides: TGTGCCAGCAGCTTTAGCGGGAACAGGAATGAGCAGTTCTTC. The rearrangement uses TRBV11-2 and TRBJ2-1; 8 bases are shared with TRBD2. Trimming cost V 3 bases and J 7 bases; bases outside gene matches: 5. Germline assignment: CDR1 SGHAT and CDR2 FQNNGV. The CDR3 extends over 14 amino acids.